The source of this TCR beta chain is a study of OX40 agonist ivuxolimab in advanced cancers. Overall study findings and caveats: Expanded peripheral T cells had an undetermined antigen specificity. Among the lowest peripheral clonal expansion occurred in 0.1-3.0 mg/kg partial responders.

Note on this clone: Its matching antigen is unknown.

TCRdb keeps only in-frame clones here, not all; method: immunoSEQ multiplex PCR. The repertoire holds fewer than 65,000 clones, with roughly 90% as singletons. Trimming cost V 4 bases and J 6 bases; bases outside gene matches: 6. The CDR3 totals 15 residues. Germline CDR1 is MNHNY and CDR2 is SVGAGI (reference sequence). This chain joins TRBV6-6 and TRBJ2-3; 11 nucleotides line up with TRBD2. The sequence came from an adult with an advanced solid tumor such as melanoma, head and neck, liver or kidney cancer. The input for sequencing was CD4+ or CD8+ T cells sorted from blood, taken in a trial of the OX40 agonist ivuxolimab. CDR3 coding DNA: TGTGCCAGCAGTTCCATCACTAGCGGGGGTGATACGCAGTATTTT. Its protein is CASSSITSGGDTQYF.